In its sample, the clone carrying this T cell receptor beta chain was seen many times. By definition, stable hyperthyroidism involved no ophthalmopathy within 18 months of follow-up. Patients newly diagnosed with hyperthyroidism, under 2 months' duration, were aged 18 to 65, the study reports. These data belong to a study of Graves' ophthalmopathy and Graves' hyperthyroidism. Amplifying from RNA transcripts, the study obtained TCR beta CDR3 regions. HTBI-primed RT-PCR formed the first round, and a multiplex PCR formed the second. TCRdb fed the multiplex PCR reads into MiXCR, producing one record per CDR3 protein. The data contain hundreds of thousands of distinct CDR3 sequences, 22% of them seen just once; the ten biggest clones take up more than 5.5%. The receptor was derived from a woman aged 18 to 35 with stable Graves' hyperthyroidism. Some clones in this sample may be carry-over from other donors' samples. What was sequenced was peripheral blood.

The CDR3 DNA sequence: TGTGCCAGCAGTTTATGGTCCGGGGCAGGTGGCTACACCTTC. Translated, it gives CASSLWSGAGGYTF. This chain joins TRBV12-3 or TRBV12-4 and TRBJ1-2; D may be TRBD1 (5 bases). V lost 2 bases and J 7 bases, leaving 14 bases between the germline ends. The CDR3 sequence is 14 residues long.